Reported below is one T cell receptor (beta chain). The antigen it binds to is not known. No base qualities exist here, and no much larger clone lies one base off it. The CDR3 regions of human TCRbeta chains were analyzed by immunosequencing. Turning to the authors' computational methods: Repertoire TCRs were matched against a reference library of SARS-CoV-2-specific TCRs generated with the MIRA antigen-specificity platform. Breadth was defined as the fraction of unique TCRs that were SARS-CoV-2-associated. Depth was defined as the fraction of total T cells that were SARS-CoV-2-associated. Using the MIRA data, every spike-specific TCR was mapped to the spike region that the TCR reacted to and assigned to either a CD4 or a CD8 class. Log10-transformed breadth and depth values were compared by one-way ANOVA with Sidak's multiple comparisons tests. TCRdb holds this immuneACCESS table with in-frame rearrangements only. Some clones are missing; in checked studies, unresolved V genes explain under half, and the rest has no known cause. That table supplies the V and J calls and clone size; D and trimming were determined from the DNA. This sample has roughly 120,000 clones in its table, and 80% to 90% of those were observed once. The biggest ten clones account for roughly 20% of the sample.

The time point tag for this specimen amounts to: baseline before first vaccination. Interpreted using the paper, the treatment or condition label stands for: meningococcal conjugate vaccine given as trial control. Vaccinee samples came from UK trials COV001 and COV002, including a single-blind randomized controlled phase 2/3 trial of AZD1222 (ChAdOx1 nCoV-19) in healthy adults. For TCRbeta chain sequencing, PBMC samples from trial participants were taken at day 0 and at day 28 after the second dose. The data were taken from a study of T cell responses to AZD1222 COVID-19 vaccine (dated by TCRdb to 2020 to 2022). For the study in its entirety: TCR sequencing was performed for some 250 trial participants, of whom around 200 were given two doses of AZD1222 and 26 were given two doses of MenACWY control vaccine. Enrollment into the trials was organized by age into subgroups of 18-55, 56-69 and 70-plus years, and those subgroups contained roughly 150, 30 and 60 TCR-sequenced participants, respectively.

Germline trimming amounts to 5 bases on V and 6 bases on J, with 4 as the count of junction bases outside the gene matches. The germline V gene encodes CDR1 LNHDA and CDR2 SQIVND (reference sequence). The CDR3 has 14 amino acids, counting the end cysteine and phenylalanine. Of the read, only the CDR3 DNA is kept; its 42 bases are in frame from base 1. The research as a whole found: The vaccine-associated CD4 TCRs covered the entire spike protein, and the dominant responses fell in regions 160-218 and 743-854. Reportedly, close to half of the unique spike-specific TCRs recognized epitopes lying outside the regions that are mutated in the B.1.351 and B.1.1.7 variants. Because no day 14 peak-response samples were available, repertoires were characterized only after the peak T cell response. After two AZD1222 doses, spike-specific TCR breadth and depth were significantly higher than at day 0 and than in MenACWY recipients. Most participants were white British and females outnumbered males, and the authors suggested that clonal diversity may have been underestimated. The 56-69-year group was small, and its depth increase did not reach significance, likely because of low power. Conclusions about previously exposed vaccinees are limited, since just a handful of AZD1222 recipients were seropositive for SARS-CoV-2 at baseline.

The chain is encoded by TRBV19 joined to TRBJ1-6, with 7 junctional bases fitting TRBD1. The sequence was collected from an adult in good health. Sequences were derived from peripheral blood, sampled on day 0 of MenACWY control vaccination. The CDR3 has the sequence CASSATGVNSPLHF. The nucleotides are TGTGCCAGTAGTGCCACAGGGGTTAATTCACCCCTCCACTTT.